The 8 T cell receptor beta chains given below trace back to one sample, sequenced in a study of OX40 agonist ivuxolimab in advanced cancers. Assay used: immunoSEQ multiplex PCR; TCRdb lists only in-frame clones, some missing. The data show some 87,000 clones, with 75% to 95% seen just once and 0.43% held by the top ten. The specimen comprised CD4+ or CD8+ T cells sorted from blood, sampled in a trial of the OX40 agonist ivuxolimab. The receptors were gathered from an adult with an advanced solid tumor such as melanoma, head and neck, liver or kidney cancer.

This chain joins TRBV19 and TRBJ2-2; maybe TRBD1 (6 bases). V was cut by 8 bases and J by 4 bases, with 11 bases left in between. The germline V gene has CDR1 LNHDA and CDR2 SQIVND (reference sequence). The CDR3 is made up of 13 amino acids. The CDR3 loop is CASGGGVTGELFF. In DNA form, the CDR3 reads TGTGCCAGTGGTGGGGGCGTCACCGGGGAGCTGTTTTTT.

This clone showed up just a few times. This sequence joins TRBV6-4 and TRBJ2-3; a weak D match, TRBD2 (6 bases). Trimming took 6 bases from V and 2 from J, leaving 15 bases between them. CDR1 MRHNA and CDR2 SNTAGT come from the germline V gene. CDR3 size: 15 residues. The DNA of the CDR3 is TGTGCCAGCAGCGCCGTTGGGGGGAACACAGATACGCAGTATTTT. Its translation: CASSAVGGNTDTQYF.

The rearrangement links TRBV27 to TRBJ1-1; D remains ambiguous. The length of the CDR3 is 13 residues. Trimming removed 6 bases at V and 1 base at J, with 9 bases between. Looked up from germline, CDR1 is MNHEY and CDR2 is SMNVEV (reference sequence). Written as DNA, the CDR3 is TGTGCCAGCAGAAGGACGGGGAACACTGAAGCTTTCTTT. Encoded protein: CASRRTGNTEAFF.

The CDR3 sequence: CASSLVGLAGGGEQFF. CDR3 nucleotide sequence: TGTGCCAGCAGCTTAGTTGGACTAGCGGGGGGAGGGGAGCAGTTCTTC. This chain joins TRBV11-2 and TRBJ2-1; 14 bases align to TRBD2. This CDR3 spans 16 amino acids. Per germline, CDR1 SGHAT and CDR2 FQNNGV. V lost 1 base and J lost 10; bases outside the gene matches: 6.

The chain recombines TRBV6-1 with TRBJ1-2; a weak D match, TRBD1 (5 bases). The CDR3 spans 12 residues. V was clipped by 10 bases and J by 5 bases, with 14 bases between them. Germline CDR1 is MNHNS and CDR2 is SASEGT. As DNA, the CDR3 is TGTGCCACCGCGGACACCCAGTATGGCTACACCTTC. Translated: CATADTQYGYTF.

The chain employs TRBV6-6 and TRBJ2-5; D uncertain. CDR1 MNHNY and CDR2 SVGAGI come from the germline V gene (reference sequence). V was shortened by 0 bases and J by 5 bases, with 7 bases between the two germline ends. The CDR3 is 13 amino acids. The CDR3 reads CASSYSSSETQYF. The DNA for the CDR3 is TGTGCCAGCAGTTACTCGAGTTCGGAGACCCAGTACTTC.

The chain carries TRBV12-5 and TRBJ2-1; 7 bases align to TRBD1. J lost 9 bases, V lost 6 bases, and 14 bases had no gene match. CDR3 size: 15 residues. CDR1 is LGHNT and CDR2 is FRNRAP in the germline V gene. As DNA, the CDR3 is TGTGCTAGTGGATCTACAGGGGCTTACCCGGGTGAGCAGTTCTTC. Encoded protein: CASGSTGAYPGEQFF.

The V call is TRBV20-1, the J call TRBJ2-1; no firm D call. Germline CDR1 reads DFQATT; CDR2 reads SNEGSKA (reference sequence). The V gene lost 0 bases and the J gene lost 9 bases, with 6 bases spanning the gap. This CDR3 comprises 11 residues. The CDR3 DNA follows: TGCAGTGCTAGAGAATATGGTGAGCAGTTCTTC. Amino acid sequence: CSAREYGEQFF.